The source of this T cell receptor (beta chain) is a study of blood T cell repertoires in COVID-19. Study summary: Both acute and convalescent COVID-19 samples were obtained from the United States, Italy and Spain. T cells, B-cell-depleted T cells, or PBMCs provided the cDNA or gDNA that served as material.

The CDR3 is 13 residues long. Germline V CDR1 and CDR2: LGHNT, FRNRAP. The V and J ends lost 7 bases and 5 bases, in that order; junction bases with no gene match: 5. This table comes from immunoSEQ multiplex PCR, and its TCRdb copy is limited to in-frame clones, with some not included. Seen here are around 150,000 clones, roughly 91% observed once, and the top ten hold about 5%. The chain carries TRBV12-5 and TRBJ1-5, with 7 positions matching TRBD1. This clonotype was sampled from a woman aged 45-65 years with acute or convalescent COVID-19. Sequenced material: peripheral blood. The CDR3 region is CASAFQGDQPQHF. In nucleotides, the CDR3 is TGTGCTAGTGCCTTTCAGGGGGATCAGCCCCAGCATTTT.